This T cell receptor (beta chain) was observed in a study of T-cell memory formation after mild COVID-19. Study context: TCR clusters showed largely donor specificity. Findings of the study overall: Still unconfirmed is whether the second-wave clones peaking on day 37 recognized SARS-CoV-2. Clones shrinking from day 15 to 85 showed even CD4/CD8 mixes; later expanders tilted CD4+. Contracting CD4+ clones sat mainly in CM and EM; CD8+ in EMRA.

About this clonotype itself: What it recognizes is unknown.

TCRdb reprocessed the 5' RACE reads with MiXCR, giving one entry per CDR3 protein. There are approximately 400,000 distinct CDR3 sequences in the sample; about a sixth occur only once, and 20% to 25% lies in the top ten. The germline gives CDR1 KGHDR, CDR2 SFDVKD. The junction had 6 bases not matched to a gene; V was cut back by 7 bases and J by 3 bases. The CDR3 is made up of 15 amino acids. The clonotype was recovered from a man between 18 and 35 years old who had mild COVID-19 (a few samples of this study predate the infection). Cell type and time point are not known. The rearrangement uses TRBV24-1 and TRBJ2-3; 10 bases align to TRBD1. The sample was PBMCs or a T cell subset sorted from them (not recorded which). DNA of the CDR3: TGTGCCACCAGCCCGGGACAGGGGAGAACAGATACGCAGTATTTT. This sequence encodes CATSPGQGRTDTQYF.